The 28 T cell receptor beta chains below come from one sample, sequenced in a study of cytomegalovirus exposure and HLA in healthy donors. Primers included in the PCR were 60 Vbeta and 13 Jbeta primers. Repertoires were generated with immunoSEQ multiplex PCR, while TCRdb's copy carries only in-frame clones and drops some. The sample has approximately 110,000 clones; around 80% are singletons. Sequencing input: PBMCs. These receptors all come from a man in his fifties or sixties in good health and CMV-seronegative.

The rearrangement uses TRBV28 and TRBJ1-2; weak D call: TRBD1 (5 bases). The CDR3 covers 13 residues. Looked up from germline, CDR1 is MDHEN and CDR2 is SYDVKM. Trimming left V 5 bases short and J 4 bases short, with 11 bases between. The CDR3 reads CASSLLGGYGYTF. The CDR3 nucleotides read TGTGCCAGCAGTCTCCTCGGGGGCTATGGCTACACCTTC.

This clone showed up just a few times. The CDR3, as DNA: TGCAGTGCTACCCGGAATGAGCAGTTCTTC. Amino acids: CSATRNEQFF. The rearrangement uses TRBV20-1 and TRBJ2-1; D remains unclear. CDR3 size: 10 residues. The V and J ends lost 4 bases and 7 bases respectively, with 5 bases between them. CDR1 is DFQATT, CDR2 SNEGSKA, per germline (reference sequence).

The CDR3 region has the DNA TGTGCCAGCAGTTTGGGGGCTATCAATCAGCCCCAGCATTTT. Its protein product is CASSLGAINQPQHF. This sequence joins TRBV28 and TRBJ1-5; a possible D gene is TRBD1 (6 bases). The CDR3 is 14 amino acids. Germline lookup yields CDR1 MDHEN and CDR2 SYDVKM. V lost 3 bases to trimming and J lost 3 bases, with 9 bases between them.

This chain uses TRBV9 with TRBJ2-1; TRBD1 aligns across 7 bases. The V segment lost 4 bases and the J segment 12 bases; nucleotides outside the gene matches: 19. Per germline, CDR1 SGDLS and CDR2 YYNGEE. This CDR3 has 16 residues. CDR3 protein: CASSPSPGQTMSGQFF. The CDR3 DNA reads as TGTGCCAGCAGCCCCTCACCGGGACAGACAATGAGCGGGCAGTTCTTC.

V usage is TRBV28 and J usage is TRBJ2-7; 9 bases line up with TRBD1. V lost 4 bases and J lost 3; bases outside the gene matches: 10. Germline values: CDR1 MDHEN, CDR2 SYDVKM. This CDR3 spans 16 amino acids. The CDR3 sequence: CASSSYPDRGGYEQYF. For the CDR3, the DNA is TGTGCCAGCAGTTCGTACCCGGACAGGGGCGGCTACGAGCAGTACTTC.

The CDR3 is CASSRTLESGYTF. The DNA of the CDR3 is TGCGCCAGCAGCCGAACCCTAGAGAGTGGCTACACCTTC. The rearrangement joins TRBV5-1 to TRBJ1-2; no clear D. The V gene's germline CDR1 is SGHRS and CDR2 YFSETQ. Trimming took 4 bases from V and 7 from J, leaving 14 bases between them. The CDR3 is 13 amino acids.

The chain recombines TRBV7-2 with TRBJ2-3; a possible D gene is TRBD2 (5 bases). Germline CDR1 SGHTA, CDR2 FQGNSA. The CDR3 is 15 amino acids. V was clipped by 2 bases and J by 3 bases, with 12 bases between them. This CDR3 reads CASSLQVSGTDTQYF. CDR3 in DNA: TGTGCCAGCAGCTTACAGGTGTCGGGGACAGATACGCAGTATTTT.

The genes are TRBV19 and TRBJ1-1; D ambiguous. V lost 8 bases to trimming and J lost 5 bases, with 27 bases between them. The CDR3 length is 17 residues. From germline, CDR1 is LNHDA and CDR2 SQIVND (reference sequence). This CDR3 reads CASGKVQSGLTGTEAFF. The DNA of the CDR3 is TGTGCCAGTGGGAAGGTGCAATCGGGCCTAACGGGGACTGAAGCTTTCTTT.

This chain uses TRBV28 with TRBJ2-3; TRBD1 matches at 7 bases. V trimming: 7 bases; J trimming: 0 bases; junction bases outside the gene matches: 7. The CDR3 spans 15 residues. Germline V gives CDR1 MDHEN, CDR2 SYDVKM. Here the CDR3 reads CASTSQGVSTDTQYF. CDR3 nucleotide sequence: TGTGCCAGCACCTCGCAGGGGGTCAGCACAGATACGCAGTATTTT.

The chain uses TRBV5-1 and TRBJ2-3; a weak D match, TRBD2 (5 bases). The CDR3 is made up of 16 amino acids. Trimming removed 0 bases from V and 1 base from J, with 12 bases in between. Germline values: CDR1 SGHRS, CDR2 YFSETQ. In nucleotides, the CDR3 is TGCGCCAGCAGCTTGGTTTTACGGGGAGGCACAGATACGCAGTATTTT. It is translated as CASSLVLRGGTDTQYF.

V gene TRBV6-5 combines with J gene TRBJ2-1, with TRBD2 matching over 11 bases. V lost 6 bases to trimming and J lost 6 bases; unmatched junction nucleotides: 4. From germline, CDR1 is MNHEY and CDR2 SVGAGI. The length of the CDR3 is 14 residues. The CDR3 DNA follows: TGTGCCAGCAGACCGGGACTAGCGGCCAATGAGCAGTTCTTC. Its translation: CASRPGLAANEQFF.

J is TRBJ2-2 and V is TRBV10-3; tentatively, D is TRBD1 (6 bases). The V gene lost 3 bases and the J gene lost 5 bases, with 10 bases spanning the gap. The germline V gene has CDR1 ENHRY and CDR2 SYGVKD. This CDR3 region has 14 residues. The chain's CDR3 is CAISEGQSTGELFF. DNA for the CDR3: TGTGCCATCAGTGAAGGACAGTCTACCGGGGAGCTGTTTTTT.

The chain uses TRBV28 and TRBJ2-2, with a tentative D call TRBD1 (5 bases). Trimming pared 6 bases from V and 7 bases from J, leaving 9 bases between. Germline values: CDR1 MDHEN, CDR2 SYDVKM. The CDR3 contains 12 residues. CDR3 loop: CASRRQFGELFF. CDR3 sequence (DNA): TGTGCCAGCAGGCGACAGTTCGGGGAGCTGTTTTTT. Full variable domain (remainder filled in from reference TRBV28 and TRBJ2-2): DVKVTQSSRYLVKRTGEKVFLECVQDMDHENMFWYRQDPGLGLRLIYFSYDVKMKEKGDIPEGYSVSREKKERFSLILESASTNQTSMYLCASRRQFGELFFGEGSRLTVL.

This sequence joins TRBV7-6 and TRBJ1-2; D call uncertain. The CDR3 covers 13 residues. The V gene's germline CDR1 is SGHVS and CDR2 FNYEAQ. Deletions cut 4 bases from V and 8 bases from J, with 14 bases between. CDR3 nucleotides: TGTGCCAGCAGCTCGGAGGAGGGCCCGGGCTACACCTTC. Its translation: CASSSEEGPGYTF.

This rearrangement joins TRBV5-8 to TRBJ1-4; 7 bases map to TRBD1. The J segment lost 7 bases and the V segment lost 2 bases, leaving 8 bases of the junction unmatched. CDR3 length equals 15 residues. Germline lookup yields CDR1 SGHTS and CDR2 YDEGEE. The DNA of the CDR3 is TGTGCCAGCAGCTTCGGTACAGGGGATAGTGAAAAACTGTTTTTT. Residues: CASSFGTGDSEKLFF.

This clone came up a few times. V gene TRBV11-3 combines with J gene TRBJ2-7; D might be TRBD1 (6 bases). Looked up from germline, CDR1 is SGHNT and CDR2 is YENEEA. There are 13 residues in the CDR3. V was shortened by 5 bases and J by 2 bases, with 10 bases between the two germline ends. For the CDR3, the DNA is TGTGCCAGCAGCCGGGACACTACCTACGAGCAGTACTTC. Its translation is CASSRDTTYEQYF.

In DNA, the CDR3 is TGTGCCAGCAGCAGAGGGACAGGGACCGACTATGGCTACACCTTC. It encodes CASSRGTGTDYGYTF. The gene calls are TRBV5-6 and TRBJ1-2; the match to TRBD1 covers 9 bases. Germline V lookup: CDR1 SGHDT, CDR2 YYEEEE. Trimming removed 4 bases from V and 3 bases from J; junction bases left unmatched: 7. CDR3 size: 15 residues.

The V call is TRBV19, the J call TRBJ1-1; D is uncertain. The V and J ends lost 6 bases and 4 bases respectively, with 12 bases between them. Per the germline V gene, CDR1 is LNHDA and CDR2 is SQIVND (reference sequence). This CDR3 has 13 amino acids. The DNA of the CDR3 is TGTGCCAGTAGCCCCCAGTGGGCCACTGAAGCTTTCTTT. Protein: CASSPQWATEAFF.

The chain carries TRBV6-5 and TRBJ2-7, with no clear D. The CDR3 loop spans 12 amino acids. With 0 bases removed from V and 5 bases from J, the gap between germline ends came to 5 bases. Germline CDR1 reads MNHEY; CDR2 reads SVGAGI. The CDR3 DNA reads TGTGCCAGCAGTTACTCTAGTAACGAGCAGTACTTC. Translated, it gives CASSYSSNEQYF.

This clone was found a few times. The chain recombines TRBV19 with TRBJ1-5; 8 nucleotides agree with TRBD1. Germline CDR1 reads LNHDA; CDR2 reads SQIVND (reference sequence). The CDR3 runs 14 residues. V dropped 11 bases and J dropped 4; count of bases not matched to a gene: 10. As DNA, the CDR3 is TGTGCCTCCATCCAAACAGGGGGGAATCAGCCCCAGCATTTT. Translating it yields CASIQTGGNQPQHF.

The J gene is TRBJ1-1, the V gene TRBV4-3, with D tentatively TRBD1 (6 bases). V was clipped by 0 bases and J by 11 bases, with 19 bases between them. The germline V gene encodes CDR1 LGHNA and CDR2 YSLEER. This CDR3 is 15 amino acids long. For the CDR3, the DNA is TGCGCCAGCAGCCAAGATCGGGGGGCCGGTGATAAGGCTTTCTTT. Translated, it gives CASSQDRGAGDKAFF.

This rearrangement joins TRBV6-4 to TRBJ2-3; D is perhaps TRBD2 (7 bases). V was clipped by 7 bases and J by 3 bases, with 11 bases between them. CDR3 length equals 13 residues. CDR1 and CDR2 (germline): MRHNA, SNTAGT. The CDR3 DNA sequence: TGTGCCAGCAAACAGGGAGGGACAGATACGCAGTATTTT. This codes for CASKQGGTDTQYF.

This clone has only one observation. The chain uses TRBV27 and TRBJ2-7; no firm D call. Germline CDR1 and CDR2: MNHEY and SMNVEV (reference sequence). The CDR3 is 12 residues long. V shed 6 bases and J shed 0 bases, with 6 bases lying between them. CDR3 sequence reads: CASSSSSYEQYF. CDR3 nucleotide sequence: TGTGCCAGCAGCTCCAGCTCCTACGAGCAGTACTTC.

The chain combines TRBV30 with TRBJ1-1, with a possible D match to TRBD1 (5 bases). This CDR3 contains 12 residues. Germline V gene data show CDR1 as GTSNPN and CDR2 as SVGIG (reference sequence). Trimming removed 3 bases at V and 2 bases at J, with 7 bases between. The CDR3 DNA reads as TGTGCCTGGAGGACAGCAAACACTGAAGCTTTCTTT. Translated: CAWRTANTEAFF.

The V and J genes are TRBV28 and TRBJ1-2; D gene unclear. Germline assignment: CDR1 MDHEN and CDR2 SYDVKM. V lost 7 bases and J lost 1, with 13 bases in between. The CDR3 loop spans 14 amino acids. The CDR3 DNA is TGTGCCAGCACGGTACAGCTGCTTAACTATGGCTACACCTTC. Protein sequence: CASTVQLLNYGYTF.

This sequence joins TRBV19 and TRBJ1-1; D gene ambiguous. Per the germline V gene, CDR1 is LNHDA and CDR2 is SQIVND (reference sequence). The CDR3 runs to 15 residues. V lost 7 bases, J lost 5 bases, and 20 bases lay in between. This chain's CDR3 is CASIRSEGARTEAFF. CDR3 nucleotide sequence: TGTGCCAGTATACGGAGCGAGGGCGCAAGGACTGAAGCTTTCTTT.

Only one count was recorded for this clone. This rearrangement joins TRBV10-1 to TRBJ1-5; D is unclear. The ends were cut back, 6 bases at V and 2 bases at J, with 8 bases in the middle. The CDR3 contains 13 residues. The germline CDR1 and CDR2 sequences are WNHNN and SYGVQD (reference sequence). The DNA for the CDR3 is TGCGCCAGCAGGCAAGCTGGCAATCAGCCCCAGCATTTT. Encoded protein: CASRQAGNQPQHF.

The chain recombines TRBV28 with TRBJ2-5, with D hard to call. The CDR3 extends over 12 amino acids. Trimming removed 2 bases from V and 8 bases from J, with 9 bases in between. Germline lookup yields CDR1 MDHEN and CDR2 SYDVKM. For the CDR3, the DNA is TGTGCCAGCAGTTTAGCAGAGGCTACCCAGTACTTC. Protein product: CASSLAEATQYF.